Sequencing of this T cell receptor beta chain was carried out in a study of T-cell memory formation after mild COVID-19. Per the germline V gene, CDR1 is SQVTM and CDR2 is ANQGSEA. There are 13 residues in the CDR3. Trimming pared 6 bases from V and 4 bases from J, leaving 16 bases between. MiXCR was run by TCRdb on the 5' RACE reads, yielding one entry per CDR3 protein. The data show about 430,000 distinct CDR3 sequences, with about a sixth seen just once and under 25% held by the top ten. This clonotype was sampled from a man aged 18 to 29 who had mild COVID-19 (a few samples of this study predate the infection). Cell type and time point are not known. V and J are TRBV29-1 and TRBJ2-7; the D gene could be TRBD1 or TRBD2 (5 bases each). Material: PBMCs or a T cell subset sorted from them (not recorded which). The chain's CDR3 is CSVRAWGHYEQYF. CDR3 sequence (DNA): TGCAGCGTGAGGGCCTGGGGCCATTACGAGCAGTACTTC.